These 17 T cell receptor beta chains were all obtained from the same sample, sequenced in a study of T cells after yellow fever vaccination. TCRdb analysed the 5' RACE reads with MiXCR anew, one entry per CDR3 protein. The data hold approximately 610,000 distinct CDR3 sequences, with about 15% observed a single time. The specimen was PBMCs, collected roughly 5 days after the first yellow fever vaccination. Every receptor here comes from a young man who received the YFV17D yellow fever vaccine.

This chain connects TRBV12-3 or TRBV12-4 to TRBJ1-3, with unresolved D. The V and J ends lost 7 bases and 7 bases respectively, with 8 bases between them. CDR3 size: 11 residues. CDR3: CASTLRNTIYF. The CDR3 DNA sequence: TGTGCCAGCACCTTGCGGAACACCATATATTTT.

This clonotype has a handful of counts. The chain uses TRBV7-9 and TRBJ2-5; D may be TRBD2 (6 bases). Germline loops: CDR1 SEHNR, CDR2 FQNEAQ (reference sequence). This CDR3 has 15 amino acids. V gave up 4 bases and J gave up 2 bases, with 14 bases separating them. CDR3 in amino acids: CASSSRRGLQETQYF. The CDR3 DNA is TGTGCCAGCAGCTCCCGTCGGGGACTGCAAGAGACCCAGTACTTC. Complete variable domain (other parts from reference TRBV7-9 and TRBJ2-5): DTGVSQNPRHKITKRGQNVTFRCDPISEHNRLYWYRQTLGQGPEFLTYFQNEAQLEKSRLLSDRFSAERPKGSFSTLEIQRTEQGDSAMYLCASSSRRGLQETQYFGPGTRLLVL.

The J gene is TRBJ2-7, the V gene TRBV14; D uncertain. The CDR3 totals 13 residues. Trimming pared 1 base from V and 4 bases from J, leaving 8 bases between. In germline, CDR1 is SGHDN, CDR2 FVKESK. The CDR3 here is CASSQGPEYEQYV. Written as DNA, the CDR3 is TGTGCCAGCAGCCAAGGGCCAGAGTACGAGCAGTACGTC.

The J gene is TRBJ1-2, the V gene TRBV7-9, with D tentatively TRBD1 (5 bases). V was clipped by 4 bases and J by 8 bases, with 20 bases between them. CDR3 length equals 15 residues. Germline assignment: CDR1 SEHNR and CDR2 FQNEAQ (reference sequence). The CDR3 DNA reads as TGTGCCAGCAGCTCACGACAGCCTGTTACGGGGGGCTACACCTTC. Its protein is CASSSRQPVTGGYTF. Complete variable domain (other parts from reference TRBV7-9 and TRBJ1-2): DTGVSQNPRHKITKRGQNVTFRCDPISEHNRLYWYRQTLGQGPEFLTYFQNEAQLEKSRLLSDRFSAERPKGSFSTLEIQRTEQGDSAMYLCASSSRQPVTGGYTFGSGTRLTVV.

V is TRBV24-1 and J is TRBJ2-7, with D perhaps TRBD1 (6 bases). The germline V and J ends were trimmed by 4 bases and 3 bases, with 18 bases remaining between them. This CDR3 contains 16 residues. CDR1 is KGHDR, CDR2 SFDVKD, per germline. CDR3 sequence (DNA): TGTGCCACCAGTGACCCGGACAGCCGAGGTTTCTACGAGCAGTACGTC. This codes for CATSDPDSRGFYEQYV.

A few counts support this clonotype. This rearrangement joins TRBV11-2 to TRBJ2-6; 7 bases map to TRBD1. CDR1 is SGHAT, CDR2 FQNNGV, per germline. With V trimmed by 8 bases and J by 3 bases, 13 bases remained unmatched. The CDR3 runs 17 residues. The CDR3 coding sequence is TGTGCCAGCTCCCCCCGGGCAGGGGGATATGGGGCCAACGTCCTGACTTTC. Protein sequence: CASSPRAGGYGANVLTF.

This clonotype has only a few counts. This chain links TRBV7-9 with TRBJ1-6; D uncertain. V was shortened by 5 bases and J by 0 bases, with 11 bases between the two germline ends. This CDR3 spans 16 amino acids. Germline assignment: CDR1 SEHNR and CDR2 FQNEAQ (reference sequence). The DNA of the CDR3 is TGTGCCAGCAGCCAAGGGTCGAGCTCCTATAATTCACCCCTCCACTTT. Its translation: CASSQGSSSYNSPLHF.

The chain recombines TRBV4-1 with TRBJ2-7, with 7 bases identical to TRBD2. CDR3 length: 15 amino acids. Per germline, CDR1 MGHRA and CDR2 YSYEKL. V was pared by 6 bases and J by 3 bases, with 11 bases of the junction left unmatched. The CDR3 DNA follows: TGCGCCAGCAGTTCATGGACGGGGGGAGTCTACGAGCAGTACTTC. It is translated as CASSSWTGGVYEQYF.

The chain is built from TRBV20-1 and TRBJ1-5; 7 positions match TRBD1. The V and J ends lost 6 bases and 0 bases, in that order; junction bases with no gene match: 11. This CDR3 is built from 16 residues. CDR1 is DFQATT and CDR2 is SNEGSKA in the germline V gene (reference sequence). In DNA form, the CDR3 reads TGCAGTGCCACGGACAGGAGAAAAAATAGCAATCAGCCCCAGCATTTT. Translated: CSATDRRKNSNQPQHF.

This clonotype was seen a handful of times. V usage is TRBV11-2 and J usage is TRBJ2-5; tentatively, D is TRBD2 (6 bases). The CDR3 is 15 residues long. The germline gives CDR1 SGHAT, CDR2 FQNNGV. V dropped 3 bases and J dropped 4 bases, with 15 bases sitting between them. The CDR3 spells CASSFDIAARETQYF. CDR3 DNA sequence: TGTGCCAGCAGCTTCGACATAGCGGCACGAGAGACCCAGTACTTC.

This clonotype has a handful of counts. The chain combines TRBV5-5 with TRBJ2-1, with a possible D match to TRBD2 (5 bases). The germline V gene has CDR1 SGHKS and CDR2 YYEKEE (reference sequence). Between the trimmed V and J ends, which lost 0 bases and 7 bases, there was a span of 17 bases. CDR3 length: 16 amino acids. In DNA, the CDR3 is TGTGCCAGCAGCTTGGTCTGGTCGGGAACCCTAAATGAGCAGTTCTTC. Protein product: CASSLVWSGTLNEQFF.

The V and J genes are TRBV3-1 and TRBJ1-4; D is uncertain. Between the trimmed V and J ends, which lost 0 bases and 5 bases, there was a span of 7 bases. The CDR3 consists of 14 residues. Germline V gene lookup returns CDR1 LGHDT and CDR2 YNNKEL (reference sequence). The CDR3 spells CASSQDWTNEKLFF. The CDR3 DNA is TGTGCCAGCAGCCAAGATTGGACCAATGAAAAACTGTTTTTT. The entire variable domain, with the rest obtained from reference TRBV3-1 and TRBJ1-4, is as follows: DTAVSQTPKYLVTQMGNDKSIKCEQNLGHDTMYWYKQDSKKFLKIMFSYNNKELIINETVPNRFSPKSPDKAHLNLHINSLELGDSAVYFCASSQDWTNEKLFFGSGTQLSVL.

The chain uses TRBV7-9 and TRBJ2-2; no clear D. V shed 1 base and J shed 6 bases, with 6 bases lying between them. The CDR3 is 13 residues long. Germline V lookup: CDR1 SEHNR, CDR2 FQNEAQ (reference sequence). CDR3 in DNA: TGTGCCAGCAGCTTAGAAGGGCCCGGGGAGCTGTTTTTT. Translated, it gives CASSLEGPGELFF. Using reference TRBV7-9 and TRBJ2-2 for the parts outside the CDR3, the full variable domain is DTGVSQNPRHKITKRGQNVTFRCDPISEHNRLYWYRQTLGQGPEFLTYFQNEAQLEKSRLLSDRFSAERPKGSFSTLEIQRTEQGDSAMYLCASSLEGPGELFFGEGSRLTVL.

V gene TRBV4-3 combines with J gene TRBJ1-1; 7 positions match TRBD1. CDR3 length: 14 residues. Trimming at V came to 4 bases and at J to 5 bases, leaving 7 bases not matched to a gene. Germline-derived CDR1 and CDR2 are LGHNA and YSLEER. CDR3 sequence reads: CASSRLKQGTEAFF. The CDR3, as DNA: TGCGCCAGCAGCCGATTAAAACAGGGGACTGAAGCTTTCTTT.

The chain joins TRBV6-1 to TRBJ2-3, with 13 bases that match TRBD2. CDR3 length: 18 residues. With V trimmed by 6 bases and J by 1 base, 10 bases remained unmatched. Germline V gene lookup returns CDR1 MNHNS and CDR2 SASEGT. CDR3 DNA sequence: TGTGCCAGCAGCTGGGGACTAGCGGGAAGGGACCGCACAGATACGCAGTATTTT. This encodes CASSWGLAGRDRTDTQYF.

This clonotype was picked up a small number of times. The chain joins TRBV6-2 or TRBV6-3 to TRBJ1-5; unclear D gene. Trimming took off 7 bases at V and 4 bases at J, with 8 bases between the two ends. Germline CDR1 MNHEY, CDR2 SVGEGT. The CDR3 runs 12 residues. The CDR3 loop is CASTHQNQPQHF. CDR3 sequence (DNA): TGTGCCAGCACCCATCAGAATCAGCCCCAGCATTTT.

This CDR3 is CASSSAGNTQYF. DNA of the CDR3: TGTGCCAGCAGCTCCGCCGGTAATACGCAGTATTTT. The chain joins TRBV7-6 to TRBJ2-3; unclear D gene. Germline-derived CDR1 and CDR2 are SGHVS and FNYEAQ. The CDR3 is made up of 12 amino acids. V was shortened by 4 bases and J by 7 bases, with 9 bases between the two germline ends.